Given below is one T cell receptor beta chain in context. Its antigen is not identified. This CDR3 comprises 17 residues. Per germline, CDR1 KGHSH and CDR2 LQKENI. Trimming shortened V by 3 bases and J by 5 bases, and 22 bases separated the two germline ends. Peripheral blood came from all dose cohorts at three timepoints. This entry is derived from a study of OX40 agonist ivuxolimab in advanced cancers. About the research overall: Among those enrolled, mean age was about 63 years (range about 20 to 79) and 75% to 85% were male.

The data were produced by immunoSEQ multiplex PCR, yet TCRdb's version contains in-frame clones alone and is incomplete. The sample shows 95,000 to 150,000 clones, 93% of them seen only once. Study outcomes and limitations: Certain nonresponding patients likewise had low normalized T-cell clonal expansion. On average, CD8+ T cells showed a greater number of expanded clones than CD4+.

This sequence originates from an adult with an advanced solid tumor such as melanoma, head and neck, liver or kidney cancer. The sequencing here drew on CD4+ or CD8+ T cells sorted from blood, taken in a trial of the OX40 agonist ivuxolimab. The J gene is TRBJ2-5, the V gene TRBV18; weak D call: TRBD2 (6 bases). In nucleotides, the CDR3 is TGTGCCAGCTCACCGGTCTTAAGGAGGGCCGTTGGGGAGACCCAGTACTTC. This translates into CASSPVLRRAVGETQYF.